This T cell receptor (beta chain) was obtained from a study of T-cell memory formation after mild COVID-19. Study-wide results and limits: Some clones that responded were present in memory (sampled pre-infection), which suggests cross-reactive memory joined.

TCRdb reanalysed the 5' RACE reads using MiXCR and keeps one entry per CDR3 protein. The sample yields a few hundred thousand distinct CDR3 sequences, 15% to 20% seen once. Germline CDR1 and CDR2: DFQATT and SNEGSKA (reference sequence). J was trimmed by 0 bases and V by 4 bases; bases with no gene match: 3. The CDR3 loop spans 13 amino acids. Concerning this clonotype: Its antigen remains unknown.

The chain links TRBV20-1 to TRBJ2-7; TRBD1 aligns across 7 bases. The source is a man aged 18 to 29 who had mild COVID-19 (a few samples of this study predate the infection). Cell type and time point are not known. The sample taken for sequencing was PBMCs or a T cell subset sorted from them (not recorded which). This chain's CDR3 is CSAKGAGSYEQYF. The CDR3 coding sequence is TGCAGTGCTAAGGGGGCCGGCTCCTACGAGCAGTACTTC.